A selection of T cell receptor beta chains follows, all from one sample in a study of blood T cells in healthy people across ages. TCRdb recomputed calls from the 5' RACE reads with MiXCR, one row per CDR3 protein. The sample contains about 1,800,000 distinct CDR3 sequences, about 28% of which appear only once. Input material: blood. The origin of the receptors is a woman in her twenties or thirties in good health. Both conserved end residues are part of each CDR3. A D gene is named only where the DNA matches it firmly. Expanded clones get a size class; other rows say once, few or many, or leave the size out.

v_gene	j_gene	abundance	d_gene	CDR3aa	CDR3nt
TRBV7-9	TRBJ2-3	many	-	CASSLVTTDTQYF	TGTGCCAGCAGCTTAGTAACCACAGATACGCAGTATTTT
TRBV18	TRBJ2-1	-	TRBD2	CASSPRKSGSNEQFF	TGTGCCAGCTCACCCCGTAAGAGCGGGAGTAATGAGCAGTTCTTC
TRBV12-5	TRBJ2-1	-	-	CASGLPTRTEQFF	TGTGCTAGTGGTTTGCCGACCCGGACCGAGCAGTTCTTC
TRBV20-1	TRBJ2-1	many	TRBD2	CSARATSGTNEQFF	TGCAGTGCTAGAGCGACTAGCGGGACCAATGAGCAGTTCTTC
TRBV20-1	TRBJ1-2	-	TRBD1	CSAQGGQGLFTF	TGCAGTGCTCAGGGGGGACAGGGCTTATTCACCTTC
TRBV27	TRBJ2-5	many	-	CARVPRYQETQYF	TGTGCCAGGGTGCCGCGGTACCAAGAGACCCAGTACTTC
TRBV4-2	TRBJ2-1	few	TRBD2	CASSQASGGFYEQFF	TGTGCCAGCAGCCAAGCCAGCGGGGGATTTTATGAGCAGTTCTTC
TRBV27	TRBJ1-4	few	TRBD1	CASGRTGSNEKLFF	TGTGCCAGCGGGAGGACAGGGTCTAATGAAAAACTGTTTTTT
TRBV7-2	TRBJ2-7	-	-	CACSSMQGTSVDEQYF	TGTGCCTGCAGCTCCATGCAGGGGACCTCGGTCGACGAGCAGTACTTC
TRBV5-6	TRBJ1-1	-	-	CASSTGADPEAFF	TGTGCCAGCTCGACCGGGGCGGACCCTGAAGCTTTCTTT
TRBV11-2	TRBJ2-5	-	TRBD2	CASSGGLAGGQDQYF	TGTGCCAGCAGCGGCGGACTAGCGGGAGGGCAGGACCAGTACTTC
TRBV6-5	TRBJ2-2	-	TRBD2	CASSHPSGTGPGELFF	TGTGCCAGCAGTCATCCTAGCGGGACGGGGCCCGGGGAGCTGTTTTTT
TRBV7-2	TRBJ1-3	-	-	CASSLYSGTEGNTIYF	TGTGCCAGCAGCTTATACTCAGGGACGGAAGGAAACACCATATATTTT
TRBV12-3/TRBV12-4	TRBJ2-3	few	-	CASSGGGSSSTDTQYF	TGTGCCAGCAGTGGGGGGGGCTCTTCTAGCACAGATACGCAGTATTTT
TRBV12-3/TRBV12-4	TRBJ1-5	-	-	CASSWGDQPQHF	TGTGCCAGCAGTTGGGGGGATCAGCCCCAGCATTTT
TRBV29-1	TRBJ1-6	many	-	CSVEDQEGSPLHF	TGCAGCGTTGAAGATCAGGAGGGGTCACCCCTCCACTTT
TRBV5-1	TRBJ2-5	many	-	CASGGRGGQETQYF	TGCGCCAGCGGTGGCAGGGGAGGGCAAGAGACCCAGTACTTC
TRBV12-3/TRBV12-4	TRBJ2-6	-	-	CASSPGRGRANVLTF	TGTGCCAGCAGTCCCGGTCGGGGGAGGGCCAACGTCCTGACTTTC
TRBV7-3	TRBJ2-1	-	-	CASSLGAGVSYDEQFF	TGTGCCAGCAGCTTAGGCGCGGGCGTCTCCTACGATGAGCAGTTCTTC
TRBV7-8	TRBJ1-2	-	-	CASSLYSLPDGYTF	TGTGCCAGCAGCTTGTACAGCCTCCCGGATGGCTACACCTTC
TRBV25-1	TRBJ1-6	-	-	CASRDREEAPLHF	TGTGCCAGCAGGGACAGAGAGGAGGCACCCCTCCACTTT
TRBV27	TRBJ2-3	-	-	CASKVDLASDTQYF	TGTGCCAGCAAGGTGGACCTTGCGAGCGATACGCAGTATTTT
TRBV3-1	TRBJ2-5	-	-	CASSQWTQETQYF	TGTGCCAGCAGCCAATGGACACAAGAGACCCAGTACTTC
TRBV24-1	TRBJ2-7	-	TRBD1	CATQGAPSNEQYF	TGTGCCACCCAGGGGGCGCCTTCCAATGAGCAGTACTTC
TRBV7-2	TRBJ2-7	many	-	CASSLVPGVNEQYF	TGTGCCAGCAGCTTAGTTCCGGGAGTGAACGAGCAGTACTTC
TRBV29-1	TRBJ2-1	-	TRBD2	CSESLAGIGYEQFF	TGCAGCGAGTCACTAGCGGGAATCGGCTACGAGCAGTTCTTC